This T cell receptor beta chain was captured in a study of T-cell reconstitution after alpha-beta-depleted transplantation in children. Molecular barcoding with unique molecular identifiers was used for the TCRbeta library. TCRdb re-called the PCR reads with MiXCR, one entry per CDR3 protein. Altogether fewer than 350,000 distinct CDR3 sequences are present, about 9.5% being singletons, with the ten largest covering 7% to 9.5%. Points from the study as a whole: Once a year had passed after transplant, T-cell counts and diversity came mostly from newly produced T cells.

The CDR3 consists of 12 residues. Germline lookup yields CDR1 SQVTM and CDR2 ANQGSEA. The V and J ends lost 3 bases and 4 bases respectively, with 6 bases between them. The table lists this clonotype with many counts. Its antigen is currently unknown. The V gene is TRBV29-1, the J gene TRBJ1-4; D is ambiguous. The sample was PBMCs, taken before TCRalphabeta/CD19-depleted stem cell transplant. The TCR sequence derives from a boy in the first two years of life with acute myeloid leukemia, due to receive a stem cell transplant. The CDR3 DNA is TGCAGCGTTGAGATCCGTAATGAAAAACTGTTTTTT. It yields the protein CSVEIRNEKLFF.